At least ten counts were recorded for the clone carrying this TCR beta chain. The sample is drawn from a study of T cells after yellow fever vaccination. Template switching with 5'RACE generated the TCR cDNA and added a universal primer site and UMIs. A single record per CDR3 protein comes from TCRdb applying MiXCR to the 5' RACE reads. This table holds 200,000 to 300,000 distinct CDR3 sequences, approximately 3.8% found once. This receptor was obtained from a man aged 18 to 30 who received the YFV17D yellow fever vaccine. The source material was PBMCs, sampled 15 days after the yellow fever booster vaccination.

CDR3 loop: CASSFSGANVLTF. CDR3 nucleotide sequence: TGTGCCAGCAGTTTCTCTGGGGCCAACGTCCTGACTTTC. The chain links TRBV28 to TRBJ2-6; no clear D gene. There are 13 residues in the CDR3. Trimming left V 3 bases short and J 0 bases short, with 0 bases between. Germline CDR1 and CDR2: MDHEN and SYDVKM.